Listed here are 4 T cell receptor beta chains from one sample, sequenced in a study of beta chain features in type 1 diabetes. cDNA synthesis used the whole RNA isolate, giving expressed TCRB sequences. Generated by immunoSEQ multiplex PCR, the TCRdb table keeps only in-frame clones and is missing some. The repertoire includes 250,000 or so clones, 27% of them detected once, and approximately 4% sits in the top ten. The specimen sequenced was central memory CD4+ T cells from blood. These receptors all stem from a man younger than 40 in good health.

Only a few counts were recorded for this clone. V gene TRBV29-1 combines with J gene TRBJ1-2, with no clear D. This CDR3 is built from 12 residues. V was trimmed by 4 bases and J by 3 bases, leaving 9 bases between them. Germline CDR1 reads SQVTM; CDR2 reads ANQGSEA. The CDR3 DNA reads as TGCAGCGTTGTCGACAATGACTATGGCTACACCTTC. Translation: CSVVDNDYGYTF.

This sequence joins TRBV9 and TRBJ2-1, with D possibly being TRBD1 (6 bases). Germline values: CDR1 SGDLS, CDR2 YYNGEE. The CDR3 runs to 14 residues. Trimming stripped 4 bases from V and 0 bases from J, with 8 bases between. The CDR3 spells CASSKGDSYNEQFF. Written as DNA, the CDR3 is TGTGCCAGCAGCAAGGGGGACTCCTACAATGAGCAGTTCTTC.

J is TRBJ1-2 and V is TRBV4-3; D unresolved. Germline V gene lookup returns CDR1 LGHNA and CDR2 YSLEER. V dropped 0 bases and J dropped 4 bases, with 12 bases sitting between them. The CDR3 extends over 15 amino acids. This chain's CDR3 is CASSQEPNPLYGYTF. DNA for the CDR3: TGCGCCAGCAGCCAAGAGCCGAATCCTCTCTATGGCTACACCTTC.

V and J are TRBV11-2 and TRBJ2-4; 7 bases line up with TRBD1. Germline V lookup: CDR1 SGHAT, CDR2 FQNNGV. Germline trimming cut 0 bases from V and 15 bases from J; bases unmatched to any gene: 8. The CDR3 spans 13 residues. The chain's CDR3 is CASSLDGTAPRYF. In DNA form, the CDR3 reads TGTGCCAGCAGCTTAGATGGGACAGCCCCACGGTACTTC.